This TCR beta chain was documented in a study of beta chain features in type 1 diabetes. Findings and caveats of the study: All four CD4+ subsets from Type 1 diabetes patients carried moderately but significantly shorter TCRB CDR3s. A possible short-template PCR bias applies equally to patients and controls.

As to this clone: Its antigen is currently unknown.

Expressed TCRB transcripts were sequenced because the entire RNA isolate underwent reverse transcription. Some clones are missing from TCRdb's copy, which holds only in-frame ones; the method was immunoSEQ multiplex PCR. The sample consists of more than 200,000 clones, 15% to 20% of them appearing once. The CDR3 totals 11 residues. Germline CDR1 reads MDHEN; CDR2 reads SYDVKM. The V gene lost 8 bases and the J gene lost 5 bases, with 9 bases spanning the gap. This TCR was sampled from a man aged 30 to 45 with type 1 diabetes. The gene calls are TRBV28 and TRBJ2-5, with D possibly being TRBD1 (6 bases). The source material was naive CD4+ T cells from blood. The CDR3 here is CASQGLETQYF. The CDR3 nucleotides read TGTGCCAGCCAGGGGTTGGAGACCCAGTACTTC.